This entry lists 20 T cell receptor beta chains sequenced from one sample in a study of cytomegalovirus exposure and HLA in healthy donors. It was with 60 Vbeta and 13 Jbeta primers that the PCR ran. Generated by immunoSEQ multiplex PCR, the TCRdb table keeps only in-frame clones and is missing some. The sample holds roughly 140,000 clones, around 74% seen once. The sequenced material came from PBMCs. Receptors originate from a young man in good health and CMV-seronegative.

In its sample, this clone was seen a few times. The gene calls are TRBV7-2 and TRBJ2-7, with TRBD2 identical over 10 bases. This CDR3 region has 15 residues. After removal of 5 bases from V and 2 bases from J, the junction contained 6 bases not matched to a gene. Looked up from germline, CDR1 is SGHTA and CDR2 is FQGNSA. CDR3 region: CASSRLAGAAYEQYF. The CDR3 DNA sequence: TGTGCCAGCAGCCGTCTAGCGGGAGCCGCCTACGAGCAGTACTTC.

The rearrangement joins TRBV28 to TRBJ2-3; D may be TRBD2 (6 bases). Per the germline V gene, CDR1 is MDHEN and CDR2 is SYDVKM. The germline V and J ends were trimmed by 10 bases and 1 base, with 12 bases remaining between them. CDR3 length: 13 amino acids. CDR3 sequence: CATTSSRTDTQYF. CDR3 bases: TGTGCCACCACTAGCAGTCGCACAGATACGCAGTATTTT.

Here the CDR3 reads CASRAGSSYEQYF. DNA of the CDR3: TGTGCCAGCCGGGCGGGGAGCTCCTACGAGCAGTACTTC. The V and J genes are TRBV6-5 and TRBJ2-7, with a possible D match to TRBD2 (6 bases). Germline V CDR1 and CDR2: MNHEY, SVGAGI. Trimming pared 8 bases from V and 0 bases from J, leaving 11 bases between. The CDR3 loop spans 13 amino acids.

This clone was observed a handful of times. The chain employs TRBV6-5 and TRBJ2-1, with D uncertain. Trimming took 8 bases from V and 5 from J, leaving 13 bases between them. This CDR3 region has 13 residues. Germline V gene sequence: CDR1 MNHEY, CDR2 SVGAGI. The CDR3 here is CASLLVLNNEQFF. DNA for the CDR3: TGTGCCAGCTTACTGGTTCTAAACAATGAGCAGTTCTTC.

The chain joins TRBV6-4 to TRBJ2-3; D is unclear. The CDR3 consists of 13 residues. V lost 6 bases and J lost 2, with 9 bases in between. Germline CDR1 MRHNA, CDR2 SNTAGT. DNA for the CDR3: TGTGCCAGCAGCGTCGGTACCACAGATACGCAGTATTTT. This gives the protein CASSVGTTDTQYF.

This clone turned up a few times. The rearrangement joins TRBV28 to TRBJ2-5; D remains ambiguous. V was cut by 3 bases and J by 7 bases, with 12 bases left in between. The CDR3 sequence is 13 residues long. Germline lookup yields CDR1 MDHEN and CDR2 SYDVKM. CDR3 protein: CASSLAPGRTQYF. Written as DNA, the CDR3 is TGTGCCAGCAGTTTGGCGCCAGGAAGGACCCAGTACTTC.

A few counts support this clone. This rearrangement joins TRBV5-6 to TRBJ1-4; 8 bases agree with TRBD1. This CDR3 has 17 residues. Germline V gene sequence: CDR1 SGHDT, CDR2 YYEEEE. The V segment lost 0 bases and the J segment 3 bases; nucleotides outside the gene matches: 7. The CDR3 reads CASSLAGGGLANEKLFF. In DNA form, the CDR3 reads TGTGCCAGCAGCTTGGCAGGGGGCGGTCTGGCTAATGAAAAACTGTTTTTT.

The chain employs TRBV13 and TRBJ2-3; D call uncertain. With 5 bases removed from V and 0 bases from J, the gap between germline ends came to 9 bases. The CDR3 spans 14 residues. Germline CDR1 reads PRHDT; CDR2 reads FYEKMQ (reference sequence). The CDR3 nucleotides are TGTGCCAGCAGCCCCCTCGCGAGCACAGATACGCAGTATTTT. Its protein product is CASSPLASTDTQYF.

In nucleotides, the CDR3 is TGTGCCAGCAGCCAGGGGGTAAGCACTGAAGCTTTCTTT. Its translation: CASSQGVSTEAFF. This chain connects TRBV27 to TRBJ1-1; 7 positions agree with TRBD1. The CDR3 has 13 amino acids. Trimming cost V 6 bases and J 4 bases; bases outside gene matches: 5. CDR1 is MNHEY and CDR2 is SMNVEV in the germline V gene (reference sequence).

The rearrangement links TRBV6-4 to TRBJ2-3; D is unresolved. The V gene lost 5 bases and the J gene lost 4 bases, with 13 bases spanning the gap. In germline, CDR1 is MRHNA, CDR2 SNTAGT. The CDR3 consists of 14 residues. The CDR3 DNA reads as TGTGCCAGCAGTCTCTCCTTGAGCGCAGATACGCAGTATTTT. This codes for CASSLSLSADTQYF.

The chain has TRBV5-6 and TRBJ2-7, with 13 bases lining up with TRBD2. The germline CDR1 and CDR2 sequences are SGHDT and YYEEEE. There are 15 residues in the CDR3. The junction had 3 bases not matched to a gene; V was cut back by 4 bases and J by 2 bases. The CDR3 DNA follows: TGTGCCAGCAGCGGGGGACTAGCGGGACCCTACGAGCAGTACTTC. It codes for CASSGGLAGPYEQYF.

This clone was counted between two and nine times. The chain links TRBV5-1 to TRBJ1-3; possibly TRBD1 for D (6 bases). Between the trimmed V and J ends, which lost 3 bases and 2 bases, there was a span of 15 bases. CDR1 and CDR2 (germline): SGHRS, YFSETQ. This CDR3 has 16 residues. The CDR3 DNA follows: TGCGCCAGCAGCTGGTCAGGGGAACTTACTGGAAACACCATATATTTT. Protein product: CASSWSGELTGNTIYF.

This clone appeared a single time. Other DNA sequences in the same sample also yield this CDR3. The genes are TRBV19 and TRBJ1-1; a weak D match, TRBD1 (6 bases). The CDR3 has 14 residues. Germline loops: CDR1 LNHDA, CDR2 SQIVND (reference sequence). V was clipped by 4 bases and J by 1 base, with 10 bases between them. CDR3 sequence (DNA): TGTGCCAGTAGTAGTAGGGGGGGGAACACTGAAGCTTTCTTT. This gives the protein CASSSRGGNTEAFF.

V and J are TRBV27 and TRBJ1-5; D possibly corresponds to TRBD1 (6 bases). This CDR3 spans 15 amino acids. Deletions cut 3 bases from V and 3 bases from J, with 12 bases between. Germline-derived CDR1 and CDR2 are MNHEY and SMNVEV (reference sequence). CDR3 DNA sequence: TGTGCCAGCAGTTTTTCGGGGGGCCTCAATCAGCCCCAGCATTTT. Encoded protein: CASSFSGGLNQPQHF.

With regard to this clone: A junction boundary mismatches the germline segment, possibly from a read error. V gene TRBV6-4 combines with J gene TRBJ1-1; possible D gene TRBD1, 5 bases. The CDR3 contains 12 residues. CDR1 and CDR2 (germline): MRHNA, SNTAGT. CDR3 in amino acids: CAGRRGGTEAFF. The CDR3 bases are TGTGCCGGCAGACGGGGGGGCACTGAAGCTTTCTTT.

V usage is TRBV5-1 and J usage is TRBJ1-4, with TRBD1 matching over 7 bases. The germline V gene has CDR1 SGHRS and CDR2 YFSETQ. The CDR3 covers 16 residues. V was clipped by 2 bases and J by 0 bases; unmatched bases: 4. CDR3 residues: CASSLPGTATNEKLFF. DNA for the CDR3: TGCGCCAGCAGCTTACCTGGGACAGCAACTAATGAAAAACTGTTTTTT.

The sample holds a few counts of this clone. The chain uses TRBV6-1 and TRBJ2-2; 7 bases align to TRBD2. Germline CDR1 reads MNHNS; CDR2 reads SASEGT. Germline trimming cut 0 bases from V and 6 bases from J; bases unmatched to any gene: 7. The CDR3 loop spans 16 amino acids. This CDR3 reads CASSEALGEGPGELFF. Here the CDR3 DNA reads TGTGCCAGCAGTGAAGCTCTGGGGGAGGGGCCCGGGGAGCTGTTTTTT.

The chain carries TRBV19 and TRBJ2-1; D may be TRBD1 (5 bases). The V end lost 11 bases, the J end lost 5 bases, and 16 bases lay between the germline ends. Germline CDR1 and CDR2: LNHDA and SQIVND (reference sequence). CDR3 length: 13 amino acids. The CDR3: CACRALGDNEQFF. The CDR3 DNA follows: TGTGCCTGCCGGGCCTTAGGGGACAATGAGCAGTTCTTC.

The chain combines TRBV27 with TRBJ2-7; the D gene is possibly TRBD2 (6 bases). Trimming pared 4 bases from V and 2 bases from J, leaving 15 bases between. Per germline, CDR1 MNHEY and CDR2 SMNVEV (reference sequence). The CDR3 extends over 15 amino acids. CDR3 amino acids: CASSSFTGLPYEQYF. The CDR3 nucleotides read TGTGCCAGCAGTTCCTTCACGGGACTCCCCTACGAGCAGTACTTC.

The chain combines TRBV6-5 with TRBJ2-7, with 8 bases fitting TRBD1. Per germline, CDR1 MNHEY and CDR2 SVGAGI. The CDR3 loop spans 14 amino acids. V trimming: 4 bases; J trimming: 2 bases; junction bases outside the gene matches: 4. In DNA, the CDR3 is TGTGCCAGCAGTTGGTCGGGACAGGCCTACGAGCAGTACTTC. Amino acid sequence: CASSWSGQAYEQYF.